This T cell receptor beta chain was identified in a study of control samples from healthy donors and cancer patients. Clones were sequenced by immunoSEQ multiplex PCR, and TCRdb holds only the in-frame ones, with some missing. The data show some 120,000 clones, just over 90% seen once. The length of the CDR3 is 15 residues. Losses at the gene ends were 4 bases for V and 4 bases for J; bases not matched to a gene: 8. Germline-derived CDR1 and CDR2 are SGHTA and FQGTGA. The sample comprised PBMCs. This receptor was taken from a man aged 45 to 65 with head and neck cancer. The rearrangement uses TRBV7-3 and TRBJ2-3, with TRBD2 matching 7 bases. CDR3 region: CASSYVGGTPDTQYF. In nucleotides, the CDR3 is TGTGCCAGCAGCTACGTCGGGGGGACCCCAGATACGCAGTATTTT.